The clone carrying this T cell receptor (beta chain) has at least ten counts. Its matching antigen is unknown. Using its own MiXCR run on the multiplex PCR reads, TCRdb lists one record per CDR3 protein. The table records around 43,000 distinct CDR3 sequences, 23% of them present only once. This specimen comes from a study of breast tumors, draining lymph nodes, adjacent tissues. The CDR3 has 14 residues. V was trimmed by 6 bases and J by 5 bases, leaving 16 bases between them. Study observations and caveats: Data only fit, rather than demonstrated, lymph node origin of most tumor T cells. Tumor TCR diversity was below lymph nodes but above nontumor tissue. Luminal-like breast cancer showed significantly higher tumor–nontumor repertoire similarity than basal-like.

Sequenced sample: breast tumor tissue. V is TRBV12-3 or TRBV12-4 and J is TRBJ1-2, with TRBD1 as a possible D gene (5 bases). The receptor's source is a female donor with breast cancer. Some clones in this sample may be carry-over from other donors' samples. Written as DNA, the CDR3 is TGTGCCAGCAGCCCCGGGACGGAACATTATGGCTACACCTTC. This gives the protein CASSPGTEHYGYTF.